What follows is one T cell receptor (beta chain) and its context. Its matching antigen is unknown. This record belongs to a study of lymphopenia after photon versus proton radiotherapy. Overall study results and limits: Authors raise, but do not show, better survival with proton therapy. In patients who died, overall survival fell as post-nadir TCR diversity dropped more. Photon-treated patients lost naive T cells and TCR diversity; proton-treated stayed stable.

TCRdb's table, derived via immunoSEQ multiplex PCR, lists solely in-frame clones and lacks some. The sample gives about 50,000 clones, approximately 92% of which show up once; 15% to 20% is in the top ten. The ends lost 0 bases at V and 7 bases at J; junction bases unmatched: 13. The germline V gene has CDR1 SQVTM and CDR2 ANQGSEA. The CDR3 has 16 residues. The source was peripheral blood, collected from a patient treated with photon-based radiotherapy. The rearrangement uses TRBV29-1 and TRBJ1-1; 8 bases align to TRBD1. This sequence originates from a woman aged 40 to 49 with cholangiocarcinoma. The CDR3 spells CSVEDPRTGYHNEAFF. DNA of the CDR3: TGCAGCGTTGAAGATCCCCGGACAGGGTATCATAATGAAGCTTTCTTT.